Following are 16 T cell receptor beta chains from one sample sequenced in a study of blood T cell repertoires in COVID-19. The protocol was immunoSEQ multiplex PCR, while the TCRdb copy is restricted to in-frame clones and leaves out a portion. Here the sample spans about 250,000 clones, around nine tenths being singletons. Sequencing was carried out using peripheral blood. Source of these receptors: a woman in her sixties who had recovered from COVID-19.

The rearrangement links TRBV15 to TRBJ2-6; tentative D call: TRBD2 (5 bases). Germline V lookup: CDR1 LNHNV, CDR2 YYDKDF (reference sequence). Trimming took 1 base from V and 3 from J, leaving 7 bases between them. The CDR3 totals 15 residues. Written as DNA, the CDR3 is TGTGCCACCAGCAGAGTTGGAGGTGGGGCCAACGTCCTGACTTTC. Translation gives CATSRVGGGANVLTF.

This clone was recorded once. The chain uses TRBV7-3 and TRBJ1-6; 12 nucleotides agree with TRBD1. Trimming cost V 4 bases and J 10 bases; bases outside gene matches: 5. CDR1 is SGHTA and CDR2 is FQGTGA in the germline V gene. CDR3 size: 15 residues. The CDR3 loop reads CASSSTGTGGSPLHF. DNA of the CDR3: TGTGCCAGCAGCTCCACCGGGACAGGGGGCTCACCCCTCCACTTT.

CDR3 region: CASSLGSANSPLHF. In nucleotides, the CDR3 is TGTGCCAGCAGCTTGGGAAGCGCCAATTCACCCCTCCACTTT. The chain couples TRBV5-5 to TRBJ1-6; no reliable D call. V was trimmed by 0 bases and J by 7 bases, leaving 8 bases between them. This CDR3 is 14 amino acids long. The germline V gene encodes CDR1 SGHKS and CDR2 YYEKEE (reference sequence).

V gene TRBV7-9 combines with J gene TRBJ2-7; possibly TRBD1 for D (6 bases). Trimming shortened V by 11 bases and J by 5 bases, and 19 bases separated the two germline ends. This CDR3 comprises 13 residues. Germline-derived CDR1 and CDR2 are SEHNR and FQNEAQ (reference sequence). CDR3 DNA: TGTGCCGGATCGGGACATTTTACCGACGAGCAGTACTTC. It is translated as CAGSGHFTDEQYF.

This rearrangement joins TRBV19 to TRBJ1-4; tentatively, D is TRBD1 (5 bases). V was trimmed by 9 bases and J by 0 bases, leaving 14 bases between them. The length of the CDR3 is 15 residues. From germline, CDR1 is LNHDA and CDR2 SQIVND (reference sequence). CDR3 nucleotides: TGTGCCAGCGCTAGGGGCGCATCAACTAATGAAAAACTGTTTTTT. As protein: CASARGASTNEKLFF.

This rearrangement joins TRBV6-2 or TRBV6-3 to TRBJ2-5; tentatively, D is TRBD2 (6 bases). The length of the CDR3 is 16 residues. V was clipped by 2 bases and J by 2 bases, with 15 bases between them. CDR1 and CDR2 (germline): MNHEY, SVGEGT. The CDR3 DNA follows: TGTGCCAGCAGTTACGGATTCGGGACTTCACAAGAGACCCAGTACTTC. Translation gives CASSYGFGTSQETQYF.

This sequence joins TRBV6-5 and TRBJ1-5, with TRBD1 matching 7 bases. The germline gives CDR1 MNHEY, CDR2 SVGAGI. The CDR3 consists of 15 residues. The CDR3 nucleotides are TGTGCTTCGAAGGGGGTCCAGGGGGGTGGGCAGCCCCAGCATTTT. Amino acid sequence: CASKGVQGGGQPQHF.

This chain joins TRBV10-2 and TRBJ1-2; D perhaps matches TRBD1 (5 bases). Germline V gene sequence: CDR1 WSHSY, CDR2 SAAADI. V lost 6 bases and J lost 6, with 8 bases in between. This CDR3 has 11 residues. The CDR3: CASSGGNGYTF. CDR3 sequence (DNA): TGCGCCAGCAGCGGGGGTAATGGCTACACCTTC.

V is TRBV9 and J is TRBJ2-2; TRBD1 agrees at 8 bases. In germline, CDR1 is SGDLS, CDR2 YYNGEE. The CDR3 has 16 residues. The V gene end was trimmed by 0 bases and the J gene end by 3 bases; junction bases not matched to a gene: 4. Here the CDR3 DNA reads TGTGCCAGCAGCGTAGACCCGGGACAGGACACCGGGGAGCTGTTTTTT. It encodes CASSVDPGQDTGELFF. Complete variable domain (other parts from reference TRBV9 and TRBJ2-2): DSGVTQTPKHLITATGQRVTLRCSPRSGDLSVYWYQQSLDQGLQFLIQYYNGEERAKGNILERFSAQQFPDLHSELNLSSLELGDSALYFCASSVDPGQDTGELFFGEGSRLTVL.

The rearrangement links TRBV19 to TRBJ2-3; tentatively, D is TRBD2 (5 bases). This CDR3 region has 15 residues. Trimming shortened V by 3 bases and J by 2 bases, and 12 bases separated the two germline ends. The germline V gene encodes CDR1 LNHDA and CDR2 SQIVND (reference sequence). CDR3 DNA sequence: TGTGCCAGTAGTATGGCGGAAGACTACACAGATACGCAGTATTTT. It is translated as CASSMAEDYTDTQYF.

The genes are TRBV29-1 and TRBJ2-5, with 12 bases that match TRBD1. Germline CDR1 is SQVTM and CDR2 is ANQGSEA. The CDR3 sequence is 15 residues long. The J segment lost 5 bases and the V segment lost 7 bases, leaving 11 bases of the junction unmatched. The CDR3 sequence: CSGRGDRGHRETQYF. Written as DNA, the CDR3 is TGCAGCGGGAGGGGGGACAGGGGGCATCGGGAGACCCAGTACTTC.

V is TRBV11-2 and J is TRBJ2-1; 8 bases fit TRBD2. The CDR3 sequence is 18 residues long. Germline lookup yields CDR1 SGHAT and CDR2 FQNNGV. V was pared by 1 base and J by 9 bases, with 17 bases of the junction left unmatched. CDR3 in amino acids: CASSLVSPGLGRSGEQFF. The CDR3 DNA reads TGTGCCAGCAGCTTAGTGTCCCCGGGACTAGGGCGCTCTGGTGAGCAGTTCTTC.

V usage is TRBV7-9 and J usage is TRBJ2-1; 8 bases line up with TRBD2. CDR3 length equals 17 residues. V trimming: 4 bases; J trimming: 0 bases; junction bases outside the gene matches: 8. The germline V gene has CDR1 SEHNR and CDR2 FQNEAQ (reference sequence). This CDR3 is CASSSPGSGVSYNEQFF. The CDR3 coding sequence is TGTGCCAGCAGCTCACCAGGTAGCGGGGTCTCCTACAATGAGCAGTTCTTC.

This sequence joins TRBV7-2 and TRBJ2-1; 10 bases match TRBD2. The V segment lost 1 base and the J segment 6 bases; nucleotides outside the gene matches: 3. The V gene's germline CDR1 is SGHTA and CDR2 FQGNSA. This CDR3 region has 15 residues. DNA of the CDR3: TGTGCCAGCAGCTTAGAGGCTAGCGGGGGCAATGAGCAGTTCTTC. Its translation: CASSLEASGGNEQFF. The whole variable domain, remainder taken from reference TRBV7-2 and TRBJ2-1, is GAGVSQSPSNKVTEKGKDVELRCDPISGHTALYWYRQSLGQGLEFLIYFQGNSAPDKSGLPSDRFSAERTGGSVSTLTIQRTQQEDSAVYLCASSLEASGGNEQFFGPGTRLTVL.

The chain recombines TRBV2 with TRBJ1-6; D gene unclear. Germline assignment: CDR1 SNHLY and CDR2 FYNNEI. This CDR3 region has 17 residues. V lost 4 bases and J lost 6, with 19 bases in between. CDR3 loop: CASSGLTGGPVNSPLHF. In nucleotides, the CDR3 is TGTGCCAGCAGTGGCCTGACGGGAGGGCCGGTTAATTCACCCCTCCACTTT.

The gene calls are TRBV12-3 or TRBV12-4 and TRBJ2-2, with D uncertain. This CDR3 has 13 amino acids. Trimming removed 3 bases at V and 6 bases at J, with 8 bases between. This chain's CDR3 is CASSFYGSGELFF. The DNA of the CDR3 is TGTGCCAGCAGTTTCTACGGGTCCGGGGAGCTGTTTTTT.